What follows is one T cell receptor beta chain and its context. In the original workflow: Quantification of nucleated cells was approximated via reference gene primer amplification. Assay: immunoSEQ multiplex PCR; the TCRdb copy retains only in-frame clones and omits some. V, J and clone size are those of that table, while D and trimming were read from the DNA. The data show around 150,000 clones, with roughly 90% seen just once and approximately 3% held by the top ten. The data belong to a study of blood T cell repertoires in COVID-19. Whole-study context: Some COVID-19 samples were acute and others convalescent; all came from the United States, Italy and Spain. PBMCs, B-cell-depleted T cells, or T cells were the source of the cDNA or gDNA that made up the material.

The germline V gene encodes CDR1 SGDLS and CDR2 YYNGEE. J was trimmed by 6 bases and V by 0 bases; bases with no gene match: 6. CDR3 length: 14 amino acids. The receptor was isolated from a man aged 55 to 70 with acute or convalescent COVID-19. The chain is built from TRBV9 and TRBJ2-7, with 7 nucleotides matching TRBD1. Sequences were obtained from peripheral blood. The CDR3 nucleotides are TGTGCCAGCAGCGTAGGAGGGACAGCTGGCGAGCAGTACTTC. The encoded protein is CASSVGGTAGEQYF.